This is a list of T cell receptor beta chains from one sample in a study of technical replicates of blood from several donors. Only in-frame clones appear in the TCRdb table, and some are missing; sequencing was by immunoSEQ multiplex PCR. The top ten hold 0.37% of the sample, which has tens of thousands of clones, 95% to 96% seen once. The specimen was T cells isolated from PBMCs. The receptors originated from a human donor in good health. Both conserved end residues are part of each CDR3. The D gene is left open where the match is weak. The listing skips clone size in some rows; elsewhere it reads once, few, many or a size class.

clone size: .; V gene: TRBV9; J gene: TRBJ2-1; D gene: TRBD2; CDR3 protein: CASSARLASGSHEQFF; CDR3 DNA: TGTGCCAGCAGCGCCCGTCTGGCTAGCGGGAGTCATGAGCAGTTCTTC
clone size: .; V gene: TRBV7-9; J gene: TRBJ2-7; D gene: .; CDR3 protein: CASSLAPSSGYEQYF; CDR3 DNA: TGTGCCAGCAGCTTAGCGCCTAGCTCCGGATACGAGCAGTACTTC
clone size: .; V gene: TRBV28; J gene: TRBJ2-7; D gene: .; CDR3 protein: CASSSREGFYEQYF; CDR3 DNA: TGTGCCAGCAGTTCCCGCGAGGGTTTTTACGAGCAGTACTTC
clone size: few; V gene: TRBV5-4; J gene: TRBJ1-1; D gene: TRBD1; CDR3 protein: CASSPGTGSFMNTEAFF; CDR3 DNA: TGTGCCAGCAGTCCCGGGACAGGGAGCTTTATGAACACTGAAGCTTTCTTT
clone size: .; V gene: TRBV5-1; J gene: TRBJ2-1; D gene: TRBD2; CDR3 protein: CASSLTTSGYNEQFF; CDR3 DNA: TGCGCCAGCAGCTTGACGACTAGCGGTTACAATGAGCAGTTCTTC
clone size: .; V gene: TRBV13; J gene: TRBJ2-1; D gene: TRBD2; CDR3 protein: CASSLVEGGSFYNEQFF; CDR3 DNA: TGTGCCAGCAGCTTAGTCGAGGGCGGGAGCTTCTACAATGAGCAGTTCTTC
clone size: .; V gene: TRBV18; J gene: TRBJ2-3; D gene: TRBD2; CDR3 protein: CASASQGLAGITDTQYF; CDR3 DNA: TGTGCCAGCGCCTCCCAGGGACTAGCGGGAATCACAGATACGCAGTATTTT
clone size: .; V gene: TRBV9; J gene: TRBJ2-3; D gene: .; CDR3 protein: CASSSASVDTQYF; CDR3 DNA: TGTGCCAGCAGTAGCGCATCAGTAGATACGCAGTATTTT
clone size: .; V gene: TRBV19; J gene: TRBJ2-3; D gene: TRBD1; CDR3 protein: CASSPTGGTDTQYF; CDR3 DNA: TGTGCCAGTAGTCCGACAGGGGGCACAGATACGCAGTATTTT
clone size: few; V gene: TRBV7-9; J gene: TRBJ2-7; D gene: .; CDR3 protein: CASSIEQGSPYEQYF; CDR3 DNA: TGTGCCAGCAGCATCGAGCAGGGGTCCCCCTACGAGCAGTACTTC
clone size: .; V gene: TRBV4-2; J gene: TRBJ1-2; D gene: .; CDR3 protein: CASSQHPTGNLPYGYTF; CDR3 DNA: TGTGCCAGCAGCCAACACCCGACAGGTAATCTTCCTTATGGCTACACCTTC
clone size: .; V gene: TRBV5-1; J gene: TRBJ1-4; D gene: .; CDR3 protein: CASSLYMAGREKLFF; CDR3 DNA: TGCGCCAGCAGCTTGTATATGGCAGGGAGGGAAAAACTGTTTTTT